A selection of T cell receptor beta chains follows, all from one sample in a study of blood T cell repertoires in COVID-19. Profiling relied on immunoSEQ multiplex PCR, and the TCRdb table lists in-frame clones only, not all of them. The sample comprises about 220,000 clones, roughly 86% of which are singletons, and roughly 3% rests with the top ten. The sequenced material came from peripheral blood. These receptor sequences come from a woman aged 25-40 years who had recovered from COVID-19. The conserved cysteine and the conserved F or W are not part of the CDR3 here.

TRBJ1-3,TRBV14,ASSGQGLVGNTIY
TRBJ1-6,TRBV19,ASTATQGASPLH
TRBJ2-2,TRBV5-4,ASSLARVGNTGELF
TRBJ1-4,TRBV5-4,ASSPDRVSEKLF
TRBJ2-2,TRBV7-9,ASSLAHGTQRNTGELF
TRBJ2-1,TRBV7-6,ASSPGRGQGSNEQF
TRBJ1-2,TRBV5-1,ASSLGPGQDYGYT
TRBJ2-7,TRBV15,ATSRDPGGGDEQY
TRBJ1-1,TRBV7-9,ASSFRQGASTEAF
TRBJ1-2,TRBV27,ASNPAGSNYGYT
TRBJ2-2,TRBV4-3,ASSQEVASGGTGELF
TRBJ2-1,TRBV9,ASSVLVMGGEQF
TRBJ1-3,TRBV4-1,ASSQDLVSNTLAGNTIY
TRBJ2-1,TRBV10-3,AIRGLLYNEQF
TRBJ2-2,TRBV6-5,ASRRIGATGELF
TRBJ1-2,TRBV6-5,ASSYSSGGTGYGYT
TRBJ2-1,TRBV18,ASSHRENEQF
TRBJ1-5,TRBV4-3,ASSQQIAQPQH
TRBJ2-7,TRBV6-2/TRBV6-3,ASSSLAGASEQY
TRBJ2-7,TRBV5-1,ASSPPDRGYEQY
TRBJ2-5,TRBV24-1,ATSDPGTGQETQY
TRBJ1-1,TRBV5-1,ASSLTQETEAF
TRBJ1-6,TRBV19,ASSSRDRGNNSPLH
TRBJ2-7,TRBV3-1/TRBV3-2,ASSQSSGAEGEQY
TRBJ2-2,TRBV14,ASSVVLTGELF
TRBJ1-1,TRBV2,ASSGDLNTEAF
TRBJ2-7,TRBV15,ATSRDRGGEQY
TRBJ1-2,TRBV10-3,ATGTATNYGYT
TRBJ1-1,TRBV6-5,ATTPGYTEAF
TRBJ1-6,TRBV10-3,AISAGTGNSPLH
TRBJ2-5,TRBV2,ASSNSGGAKEETQY